Below are 27 T cell receptor beta chains sequenced from a single sample in a study of blood T cells in healthy people across ages. Then a second PCR, running roughly 6 to 11 cycles, was carried out with a sample-barcoded 5' primer and a J-beta primer mix. TCRdb re-derived calls from the 5' RACE reads in MiXCR, one entry per CDR3 protein. Seen here are 910,000 or so distinct CDR3 sequences, about 53% observed once, and the top ten hold about 22%. Sequenced material: blood. The receptors were gathered from a woman in her fifties or sixties in good health.

The chain recombines TRBV16 with TRBJ2-2; D gene ambiguous. Germline V gene lookup returns CDR1 KGHSY and CDR2 FQNENV. The CDR3 sequence is 14 residues long. Trimming removed 7 bases at V and 0 bases at J, with 9 bases between. CDR3 bases: TGTGCCAGCACCTTCTCCACGAACACCGGGGAGCTGTTTTTT. Translating gives CASTFSTNTGELFF.

This clonotype was seen only once. An end of the junction differs from the germline gene, which may be a read error. The genes are TRBV7-2 and TRBJ2-1; D is uncertain. CDR3 length: 13 residues. Germline V gene data show CDR1 as SGHTA and CDR2 as FQGNSA. This CDR3 is CASSPPSHNEQFF. The CDR3 nucleotides are TGTGCCAGCAGCCCACCCTCCCACAATGAGCAGTTCTTC.

V gene TRBV4-2 combines with J gene TRBJ2-5; weak D call: TRBD1 (6 bases). Germline loops: CDR1 LGHNA, CDR2 YNFKEQ. With 0 bases removed from V and 3 bases from J, the gap between germline ends came to 17 bases. The CDR3 sequence is 17 residues long. CDR3 protein: CASSQDRVERTEETQYF. DNA of the CDR3: TGTGCCAGCAGCCAAGATCGGGTCGAGCGGACAGAAGAGACCCAGTACTTC.

The chain links TRBV3-1 to TRBJ1-5; D is uncertain. CDR3 length: 14 residues. The germline V and J ends were trimmed by 2 bases and 4 bases, with 9 bases remaining between them. Looked up from germline, CDR1 is LGHDT and CDR2 is YNNKEL (reference sequence). In nucleotides, the CDR3 is TGTGCCAGCAGCCAACAGGTTTCTAATCAGCCCCAGCATTTT. This translates into CASSQQVSNQPQHF. Combining the CDR3 with reference TRBV3-1 and TRBJ1-5 gives the whole variable domain DTAVSQTPKYLVTQMGNDKSIKCEQNLGHDTMYWYKQDSKKFLKIMFSYNNKELIINETVPNRFSPKSPDKAHLNLHINSLELGDSAVYFCASSQQVSNQPQHFGDGTRLSIL.

CDR3 in amino acids: CASSQGDAAGYQNIQYF. The CDR3 DNA follows: TGCGCCAGCAGCCAGGGGGATGCAGCCGGGTACCAAAACATTCAGTACTTC. This chain uses TRBV4-3 with TRBJ2-4, with D perhaps given as TRBD1 or TRBD2 (5 bases each). Germline V gene lookup returns CDR1 LGHNA and CDR2 YSLEER. V lost 3 bases and J 5 bases, leaving 20 bases between the germline ends. The CDR3 is made up of 17 amino acids.

The chain uses TRBV5-1 and TRBJ2-4; 7 bases match TRBD2. V lost 3 bases, J lost 3 bases, and 18 bases stayed unmatched. The germline CDR1 and CDR2 sequences are SGHRS and YFSETQ. The length of the CDR3 is 19 residues. CDR3 DNA sequence: TGCGCCAGCAGCTATGCTTTGCCGCTAGCGGAGAATGGCAAAAACATTCAGTACTTC. Residues: CASSYALPLAENGKNIQYF.

The genes are TRBV5-4 and TRBJ2-4; D not resolved. The length of the CDR3 is 16 residues. CDR1 and CDR2 from the germline V gene are SGHNT and YYREEE (reference sequence). V lost 2 bases, J lost 0 bases, and 12 bases lay in between. Written as DNA, the CDR3 is TGTGCCAGCAGCTTCGGGTCTGGCGTAGCCAAAAACATTCAGTACTTC. Encoded protein: CASSFGSGVAKNIQYF.

This clonotype was picked up a small number of times. The gene calls are TRBV27 and TRBJ1-2; D gene unclear. The CDR3 covers 14 residues. Germline V gene lookup returns CDR1 MNHEY and CDR2 SMNVEV (reference sequence). V lost 6 bases and J lost 6, with 17 bases in between. The CDR3 region is CASSTTNSGNGYTF. CDR3 coding DNA: TGTGCCAGCAGCACTACCAATTCGGGAAATGGCTACACCTTC.

V usage is TRBV30 and J usage is TRBJ2-5; 8 bases map to TRBD1. This CDR3 spans 14 amino acids. Trimming took 4 bases from V and 2 from J; bases not matched to a gene: 6. Germline CDR1 and CDR2: GTSNPN and SVGIG (reference sequence). The CDR3 DNA sequence: TGTGCCTGGAATCTAGGGGACAGGCAAGAGACCCAGTACTTC. Translated, it gives CAWNLGDRQETQYF.

The V and J genes are TRBV21-1 and TRBJ2-1; the table's D call TRBD2 went unverified against the DNA. TRBV21-1 is a listed pseudogene. The CDR3 has 17 residues. In nucleotides, the CDR3 is TGTGCCAGCAGCAAAGCGGGAGGACGTAGCTCCTACAATGAGCAGTTCTTC. The encoded protein is CASSKAGGRSSYNEQFF.

This clonotype has at least ten counts. V gene TRBV3-1 combines with J gene TRBJ2-7, with D tentatively TRBD1 or TRBD2 (5 bases each). Between the trimmed V and J ends, which lost 1 base and 3 bases, there was a span of 13 bases. This CDR3 spans 15 amino acids. Germline CDR1 reads LGHDT; CDR2 reads YNNKEL (reference sequence). The CDR3 sequence: CASSQGDLSLYEQYF. The DNA for the CDR3 is TGTGCCAGCAGCCAAGGGGACCTCTCTCTCTACGAGCAGTACTTC.

This clonotype was detected only a few times. The gene calls are TRBV5-1 and TRBJ1-1; no definite D call. Germline V gene data show CDR1 as SGHRS and CDR2 as YFSETQ. The CDR3 spans 14 residues. The V end lost 5 bases, the J end lost 4 bases, and 15 bases lay between the germline ends. The CDR3, as DNA: TGCGCCAGCAGGCAGAACACCTACATCACTGAAGCTTTCTTT. It yields the protein CASRQNTYITEAFF.

In this sample, this clonotype turned up many times. This chain uses TRBV4-2 with TRBJ1-2; D is unclear. There are 14 residues in the CDR3. Germline CDR1 is LGHNA and CDR2 is YNFKEQ. The V end was cut by 4 bases, the J end by 6 bases, with 15 bases between. The CDR3 nucleotides read TGTGCCAGCAGCCGGGAGGATAGTGGTGATGGCTACACCTTC. Its protein product is CASSREDSGDGYTF.

This clonotype was counted only a few times. DNA of the CDR3: TGTGCCAGCAGTGATACAGGGGCGGCTTTCTTT. Its translation is CASSDTGAAFF. This chain joins TRBV2 and TRBJ1-1, with TRBD1 matching over 7 bases. The CDR3 sequence is 11 residues long. V trimming: 3 bases; J trimming: 11 bases; junction bases outside the gene matches: 3. Germline assignment: CDR1 SNHLY and CDR2 FYNNEI.

This clonotype was seen repeatedly, ten times or more. The rearrangement uses TRBV4-1 and TRBJ2-1; no firm D call. V shed 0 bases and J shed 4 bases, with 1 base lying between them. The CDR3 spans 12 residues. Germline CDR1 MGHRA, CDR2 YSYEKL. DNA for the CDR3: TGCGCCAGCAGCCAAGATTACAATGAGCAGTTCTTC. Translated, it gives CASSQDYNEQFF.

This sequence joins TRBV28 and TRBJ1-2; no firm D call. The germline V and J ends were trimmed by 9 bases and 2 bases, with 7 bases remaining between them. The CDR3 sequence is 11 residues long. Germline V gives CDR1 MDHEN, CDR2 SYDVKM. The CDR3 DNA sequence: TGTGCCAGTGCGATCAACTATGGCTACACCTTC. This codes for CASAINYGYTF.

This clonotype turned up a few times. The J gene is TRBJ1-2, the V gene TRBV28; TRBD1 matches at 8 bases. J gave up 6 bases and V 5 bases, and 11 bases lay outside the gene matches. The V gene's germline CDR1 is MDHEN and CDR2 SYDVKM. This CDR3 contains 15 residues. The CDR3 sequence is CASSPRGDRRNGYTF. The CDR3, as DNA: TGTGCCAGCAGTCCGCGAGGGGACAGGAGAAATGGCTACACCTTC.

This clonotype was counted between two and nine times. The chain carries TRBV6-2 or TRBV6-3 and TRBJ2-1; no definite D call. This CDR3 contains 13 residues. Germline lookup yields CDR1 MNHEY and CDR2 SVGEGT. The V end was cut by 6 bases, the J end by 4 bases, with 10 bases between. CDR3 nucleotides: TGTGCCAGCAGGGGGTCGGTATACAATGAGCAGTTCTTC. Its translation: CASRGSVYNEQFF.

This sequence joins TRBV14 and TRBJ2-1; 8 nucleotides match TRBD2. The CDR3 length is 16 residues. The V gene end was trimmed by 2 bases and the J gene end by 4 bases; junction bases not matched to a gene: 7. Germline CDR1 and CDR2: SGHDN and FVKESK. CDR3 sequence reads: CASSQTHIAGYNEQFF. DNA for the CDR3: TGTGCCAGCAGCCAAACTCACATAGCGGGGTACAATGAGCAGTTCTTC.

The chain is built from TRBV27 and TRBJ2-2; no reliable D call. The CDR3 consists of 13 residues. Between the trimmed V and J ends, which lost 7 bases and 1 base, there was a span of 7 bases. Per germline, CDR1 MNHEY and CDR2 SMNVEV (reference sequence). The CDR3 reads CASKPGNTGELFF. The CDR3 nucleotides are TGTGCCAGCAAACCGGGGAACACCGGGGAGCTGTTTTTT.

This clonotype was observed a few times. The chain has TRBV6-1 and TRBJ2-3, with 7 bases aligning to TRBD2. The V segment lost 2 bases and the J segment 4 bases; nucleotides outside the gene matches: 9. Germline loops: CDR1 MNHNS, CDR2 SASEGT. CDR3 length equals 16 residues. The CDR3 DNA is TGTGCCAGCAGTGAAATCGGGGGGTCTGGATCAGATACGCAGTATTTT. This encodes CASSEIGGSGSDTQYF.

The chain has TRBV12-3 or TRBV12-4 and TRBJ2-3; D unresolved. V was shortened by 4 bases and J by 6 bases, with 14 bases between the two germline ends. The CDR3 length is 14 residues. Written as DNA, the CDR3 is TGTGCCAGCAGTTGCAGAGTGAAGGTGGATACGCAGTATTTT. Its protein product is CASSCRVKVDTQYF.

This clonotype was counted only a few times. J is TRBJ1-5 and V is TRBV7-2; D remains ambiguous. The CDR3 has 15 amino acids. V lost 1 base to trimming and J lost 2 bases, with 9 bases between them. The germline CDR1 and CDR2 sequences are SGHTA and FQGNSA. CDR3 sequence (DNA): TGTGCCAGCAGCTTAGAGGTGGGCGGCAATCAGCCCCAGCATTTT. Translating it yields CASSLEVGGNQPQHF.

Only a few counts were recorded for this clonotype. The J gene is TRBJ2-4, the V gene TRBV7-9, with a possible D match to TRBD2 (5 bases). The V gene's germline CDR1 is SEHNR and CDR2 FQNEAQ (reference sequence). The CDR3 spans 16 residues. Between the trimmed V and J ends, which lost 4 bases and 3 bases, there was a span of 16 bases. The CDR3 sequence is CASSSWTGNNKNIQYF. CDR3 bases: TGTGCCAGCAGCTCTTGGACGGGGAACAACAAAAACATTCAGTACTTC.

The chain joins TRBV5-1 to TRBJ2-2, with a tentative D call TRBD2 (5 bases). Trimming cost V 2 bases and J 5 bases, with 7 bases left between them. The CDR3 loop spans 13 amino acids. CDR1 and CDR2 (germline): SGHRS, YFSETQ. DNA of the CDR3: TGCGCCAGCAGCTTCCAGCGGACCGGGGAGCTGTTTTTT. It encodes CASSFQRTGELFF.

This chain uses TRBV3-1 with TRBJ2-4; TRBD2 is a possible D gene (5 bases). The germline gives CDR1 LGHDT, CDR2 YNNKEL (reference sequence). The CDR3 consists of 16 residues. With 4 bases removed from V and 0 bases from J, the gap between germline ends came to 13 bases. For the CDR3, the DNA is TGTGCCAGCAGCCCCAGCGGCTCCCTAGCCAAAAACATTCAGTACTTC. This encodes CASSPSGSLAKNIQYF.

The CDR3 DNA reads as TGTGCCAGCAGCCATGCCCGGACTAGCGGGGGCTACGAGCAGTACTTC. This gives the protein CASSHARTSGGYEQYF. The chain uses TRBV7-2 and TRBJ2-7, with TRBD2 matching over 13 bases. This CDR3 is built from 16 residues. V lost 5 bases to trimming and J lost 3 bases; unmatched junction nucleotides: 7. Germline V gives CDR1 SGHTA, CDR2 FQGNSA.